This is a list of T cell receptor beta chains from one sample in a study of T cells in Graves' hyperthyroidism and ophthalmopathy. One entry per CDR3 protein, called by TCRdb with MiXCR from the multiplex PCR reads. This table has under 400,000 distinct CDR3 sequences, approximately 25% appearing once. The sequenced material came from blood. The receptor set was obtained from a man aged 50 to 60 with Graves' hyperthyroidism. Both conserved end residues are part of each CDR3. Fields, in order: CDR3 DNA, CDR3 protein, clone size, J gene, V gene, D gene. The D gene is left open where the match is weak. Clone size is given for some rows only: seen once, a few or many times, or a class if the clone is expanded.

DNA: TGTGCCAGCAGCTTGGAACTAGCTCTTGGGGCCAACGTCCTGACTTTC
CDR3: CASSLELALGANVLTF
size: NA
J: TRBJ2-6
V: TRBV11-2
D: NA

DNA: TGTGCCAGTAGTATAGCTAGTTCGGTGAAACGACTGTTTTTT
CDR3: CASSIASSVKRLFF
size: NA
J: TRBJ1-4
V: TRBV19
D: NA

DNA: TGCAGTGCTAGGGACGAGGGGGTGGATACGCAGTATTTT
CDR3: CSARDEGVDTQYF
size: few
J: TRBJ2-3
V: TRBV20-1
D: NA

DNA: TGTGCCAGCAGCTTATATGGTCCCGGCTATGGCTACACCTTC
CDR3: CASSLYGPGYGYTF
size: few
J: TRBJ1-2
V: TRBV11-2
D: NA

DNA: TGTGCCAGCAGTGAAGACAGGGAGGTTACTGAAGCTTTCTTT
CDR3: CASSEDREVTEAFF
size: many
J: TRBJ1-1
V: TRBV25-1
D: TRBD1

DNA: TGTGCTAGTGATCCTCCAGGGGGGACTAGCGGACTCGGCAATGAGCAGTTCTTC
CDR3: CASDPPGGTSGLGNEQFF
size: NA
J: TRBJ2-1
V: TRBV12-5
D: TRBD2

DNA: TGCGCCAGCAGGACAGGGGGGTCCGGGGAGCTGTTTTTT
CDR3: CASRTGGSGELFF
size: NA
J: TRBJ2-2
V: TRBV10-2
D: TRBD1

DNA: TGTGCCAGCAGCTTACAGGGGGCTAGGGGGGAGACCCAGTACTTC
CDR3: CASSLQGARGETQYF
size: many
J: TRBJ2-5
V: TRBV11-2
D: TRBD1

DNA: TGCGCCAGCACCACGGGGGACTACAACGTCCTGACTTTC
CDR3: CASTTGDYNVLTF
size: NA
J: TRBJ2-6
V: TRBV5-1
D: TRBD2

DNA: TGCGCCAGCAGCCTTAATCCTACAGGGGAAGGAGGGAACACTGAAGCTTTCTTT
CDR3: CASSLNPTGEGGNTEAFF
size: few
J: TRBJ1-1
V: TRBV5-1
D: TRBD1

DNA: TGTGCCAGCAGTCTCGGTCCTAAGACTAGCGGGAGAATGGGAGAGACCCAGTACTTC
CDR3: CASSLGPKTSGRMGETQYF
size: NA
J: TRBJ2-5
V: TRBV2
D: TRBD2

DNA: TGCAGTGCCCAAACTAGACATTTGGATACGCGGTATTTT
CDR3: CSAQTRHLDTRYF
size: NA
J: TRBJ2-3
V: TRBV20-1
D: NA

DNA: TGCGCCAGCAGTGAAGGCCTCAATCAGCCCCAGCATTTT
CDR3: CASSEGLNQPQHF
size: NA
J: TRBJ1-5
V: TRBV10-1
D: NA

DNA: TGTGCCAGCAGCCATGCGGGAGGGAAAAATGATCAGTTCTTC
CDR3: CASSHAGGKNDQFF
size: once
J: TRBJ2-1
V: TRBV3-1
D: TRBD2

DNA: TGTGCCAGCAGCTTGGGGTTCAATGAGCAGTTCTTC
CDR3: CASSLGFNEQFF
size: few
J: TRBJ2-1
V: TRBV11-3
D: NA

DNA: TGTGCCACCAGCATGAAGGACGGAGGGAGGGAGACCCAGTACTTC
CDR3: CATSMKDGGRETQYF
size: NA
J: TRBJ2-5
V: TRBV15
D: NA

DNA: TGTGCCAGCAGCTTGGGTGTAGGGCCTAGCGGCCCCACAGATACGCAGTATTTT
CDR3: CASSLGVGPSGPTDTQYF
size: few
J: TRBJ2-3
V: TRBV5-5
D: TRBD2